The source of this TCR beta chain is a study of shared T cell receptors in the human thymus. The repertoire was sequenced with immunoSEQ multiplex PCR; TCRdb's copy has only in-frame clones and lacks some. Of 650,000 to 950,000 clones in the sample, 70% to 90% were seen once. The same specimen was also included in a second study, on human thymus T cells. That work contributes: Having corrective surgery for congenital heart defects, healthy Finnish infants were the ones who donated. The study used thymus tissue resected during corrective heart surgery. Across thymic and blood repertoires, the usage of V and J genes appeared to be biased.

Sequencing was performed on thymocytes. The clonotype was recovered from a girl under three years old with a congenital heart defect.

The CDR3 DNA sequence: TGCGCCAGCAGCCGGTTCCGGGGGAATCAAGAGACCCAGTACTTC. Translated, it gives CASSRFRGNQETQYF. The genes are TRBV5-1 and TRBJ2-5, with TRBD2 as a possible D gene (6 bases). The V gene's germline CDR1 is SGHRS and CDR2 YFSETQ. With 4 bases removed from V and 2 bases from J, the gap between germline ends came to 15 bases. The CDR3 totals 15 residues.